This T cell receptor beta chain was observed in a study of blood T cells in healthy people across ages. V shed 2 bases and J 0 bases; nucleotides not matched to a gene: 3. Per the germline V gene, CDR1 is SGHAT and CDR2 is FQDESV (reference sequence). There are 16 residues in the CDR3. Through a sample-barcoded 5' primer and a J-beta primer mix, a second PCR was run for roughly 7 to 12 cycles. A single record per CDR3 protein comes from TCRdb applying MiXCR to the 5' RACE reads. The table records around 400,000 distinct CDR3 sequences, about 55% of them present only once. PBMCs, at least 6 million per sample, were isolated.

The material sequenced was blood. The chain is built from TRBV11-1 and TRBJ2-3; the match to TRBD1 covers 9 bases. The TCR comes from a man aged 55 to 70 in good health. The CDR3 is CASSLNTGGSTDTQYF. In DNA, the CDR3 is TGTGCCAGCAGCTTAAATACAGGGGGCAGCACAGATACGCAGTATTTT.